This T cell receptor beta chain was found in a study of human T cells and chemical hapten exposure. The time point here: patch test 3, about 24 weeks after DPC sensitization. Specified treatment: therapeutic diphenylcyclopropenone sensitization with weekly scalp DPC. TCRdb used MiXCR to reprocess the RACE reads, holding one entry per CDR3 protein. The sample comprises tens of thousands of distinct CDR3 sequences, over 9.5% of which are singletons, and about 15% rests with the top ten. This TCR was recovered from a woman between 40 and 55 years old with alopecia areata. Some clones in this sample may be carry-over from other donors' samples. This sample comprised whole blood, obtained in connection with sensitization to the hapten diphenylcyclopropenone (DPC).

The CDR3 nucleotides are TGTGCCAGCAGCTTATTGGGAGGCAATCGGGACTATGGCTACACCTTC. It translates to CASSLLGGNRDYGYTF. The rearrangement uses TRBV7-9 and TRBJ1-2; D is unresolved. This CDR3 region has 16 residues. V was pared by 2 bases and J by 3 bases, with 16 bases between. The germline V gene has CDR1 SEHNR and CDR2 FQNEAQ (reference sequence).